This T cell receptor (beta chain) was retrieved from a study of T cell changes during pregnancy in multiple sclerosis. V gave up 2 bases and J gave up 2 bases, with 16 bases separating them. The CDR3 consists of 16 residues. Germline-derived CDR1 and CDR2 are KGHSH and LQKENI. This table comes from immunoSEQ multiplex PCR, and its TCRdb copy is limited to in-frame clones, with some not included. The sample has some 69,000 clones; over 85% are singletons. This specimen consisted of peripheral blood, obtained in the second trimester of pregnancy. This receptor was obtained from a female donor in good health, enrolled as a control in a pregnancy study. The J gene is TRBJ2-7, the V gene TRBV18; TRBD1 might be the D (6 bases). The CDR3 nucleotides are TGTGCCAGCTCACCAAACTTTCAGGGGCCCACCTACGAGCAGTACTTC. It is translated as CASSPNFQGPTYEQYF.